Listed here are 21 T cell receptor beta chains from one sample, sequenced in a study of blood T cell repertoires in COVID-19. Produced via immunoSEQ multiplex PCR; TCRdb's table is partial and in-frame only. The table records about 24,000 clones, approximately 73% of them present only once. Specimen: peripheral blood. The receptor set was obtained from a human donor in a cohort sampled during active or convalescent COVID-19.

The CDR3: CASSTTGTGGVNGQPQHF. The CDR3, as DNA: TGTGCCAGCAGCACGACCGGGACAGGGGGCGTTAATGGTCAGCCCCAGCATTTT. V gene TRBV5-6 combines with J gene TRBJ1-5, with TRBD1 matching 12 bases. Trimming cost V 4 bases and J 6 bases; bases outside gene matches: 14. The CDR3 extends over 18 amino acids. The germline CDR1 and CDR2 sequences are SGHDT and YYEEEE.

The rearrangement links TRBV29-1 to TRBJ1-2; D gene ambiguous. The V end lost 4 bases, the J end lost 0 bases, and 12 bases lay between the germline ends. Germline V CDR1 and CDR2: SQVTM, ANQGSEA. The CDR3 consists of 14 residues. CDR3 protein: CSVVRTGANYGYTF. CDR3 sequence (DNA): TGCAGCGTTGTACGGACTGGAGCTAACTATGGCTACACCTTC. Full variable domain (remainder filled in from reference TRBV29-1 and TRBJ1-2): SAVISQKPSRDICQRGTSLTIQCQVDSQVTMMFWYRQQPGQSLTLIATANQGSEATYESGFVIDKFPISRPNLTFSTLTVSNMSPEDSSIYLCSVVRTGANYGYTFGSGTRLTVV.

This chain links TRBV28 with TRBJ2-7; perhaps TRBD1 as D (6 bases). The ends were cut back, 2 bases at V and 3 bases at J, with 11 bases in the middle. The CDR3 is made up of 14 amino acids. Germline V gene data show CDR1 as MDHEN and CDR2 as SYDVKM. The CDR3, as DNA: TGTGCCAGCAGTTTAGACAGGCTGAACTACGAGCAGTACGTC. Protein sequence: CASSLDRLNYEQYV.

The rearrangement uses TRBV5-1 and TRBJ1-3; 9 bases align to TRBD1. Trimming cost V 3 bases and J 3 bases; bases outside gene matches: 4. There are 15 residues in the CDR3. Germline lookup yields CDR1 SGHRS and CDR2 YFSETQ. The DNA for the CDR3 is TGCGCCAGCAGCTGGGGGACAGGGCGTGGAAACACCATATATTTT. Its translation is CASSWGTGRGNTIYF. The variable domain in full, completed from reference TRBV5-1 and TRBJ1-3, reads KAGVTQTPRYLIKTRGQQVTLSCSPISGHRSVSWYQQTPGQGLQFLFEYFSETQRNKGNFPGRFSGRQFSNSRSEMNVSTLELGDSALYLCASSWGTGRGNTIYFGEGSWLTVV.

The chain couples TRBV6-2 or TRBV6-3 to TRBJ1-5; D uncertain. CDR3 length: 15 amino acids. Germline V gene sequence: CDR1 MNHEY, CDR2 SVGEGT. The ends were cut back, 4 bases at V and 3 bases at J, with 13 bases in the middle. CDR3 coding DNA: TGTGCCAGCAGTTTTAGGGCGGGCTTCAATCAGCCCCAGCATTTT. It yields the protein CASSFRAGFNQPQHF.

This clone was found once. This chain joins TRBV19 and TRBJ1-2; possibly TRBD1 for D (5 bases). This CDR3 is built from 13 residues. Germline loops: CDR1 LNHDA, CDR2 SQIVND (reference sequence). V gave up 3 bases and J gave up 5 bases, with 10 bases separating them. This chain's CDR3 is CASSMGGIYGYTF. In DNA form, the CDR3 reads TGTGCCAGTAGTATGGGGGGTATATATGGCTACACCTTC. Based on the CDR3 plus reference TRBV19 and TRBJ1-2, the full variable domain is DGGITQSPKYLFRKEGQNVTLSCEQNLNHDAMYWYRQDPGQGLRLIYYSQIVNDFQKGDIAEGYSVSREKKESFPLTVTSAQKNPTAFYLCASSMGGIYGYTFGSGTRLTVV.

The chain carries TRBV29-1 and TRBJ2-5, with 10 bases fitting TRBD1. The CDR3 has 15 residues. V lost 7 bases to trimming and J lost 5 bases; unmatched junction nucleotides: 13. CDR1 and CDR2 from the germline V gene are SQVTM and ANQGSEA. The CDR3 region is CSDRMRQGAWETQYF. CDR3 bases: TGCAGCGACAGAATGAGACAGGGGGCGTGGGAGACCCAGTACTTC.

The chain employs TRBV10-3 and TRBJ1-1; possible D gene TRBD1, 5 bases. This CDR3 comprises 16 residues. Deletions cut 6 bases from V and 3 bases from J, with 20 bases between. CDR1 is ENHRY and CDR2 is SYGVKD in the germline V gene. CDR3 sequence (DNA): TGTGCCATCAGCCGCACAGTTGGGGGGTCGGACACTGAAGCTTTCTTT. This translates into CAISRTVGGSDTEAFF.

This clone has at least ten counts. This chain uses TRBV28 with TRBJ1-4; D uncertain. The CDR3 runs to 13 residues. V was shortened by 6 bases and J by 8 bases, with 13 bases between the two germline ends. Germline V gives CDR1 MDHEN, CDR2 SYDVKM. The CDR3 reads CASSPVPREKLFF. The CDR3 DNA follows: TGTGCCAGCAGCCCGGTTCCGAGGGAAAAACTGTTTTTT.

The genes are TRBV9 and TRBJ2-3, with 9 bases fitting TRBD2. V lost 0 bases and J lost 0; bases outside the gene matches: 17. Germline V gene lookup returns CDR1 SGDLS and CDR2 YYNGEE. This CDR3 spans 21 amino acids. The CDR3 coding sequence is TGTGCCAGCAGCGTAGATGGGAGAGCGGGAGGACATGGGAAAAGCACAGATACGCAGTATTTT. It is translated as CASSVDGRAGGHGKSTDTQYF.

The rearrangement links TRBV7-2 to TRBJ2-5; possible D gene TRBD2, 6 bases. Germline V CDR1 and CDR2: SGHTA, FQGNSA. V lost 6 bases and J lost 2, with 19 bases in between. This CDR3 comprises 16 residues. This chain's CDR3 is CASRGLNLRRQETQYF. Here the CDR3 DNA reads TGTGCCAGCAGGGGACTTAATCTTCGGCGGCAAGAGACCCAGTACTTC.

The chain couples TRBV15 to TRBJ1-3, with 8 bases fitting TRBD1. J gave up 2 bases and V 1 base, and 10 bases lay outside the gene matches. Germline loops: CDR1 LNHNV, CDR2 YYDKDF (reference sequence). This CDR3 is built from 18 residues. Here the CDR3 reads CATSRGRTGRSAGNTIYF. CDR3 coding DNA: TGTGCCACCAGCAGAGGCCGGACAGGGAGGTCCGCTGGAAACACCATATATTTT.

This chain connects TRBV12-3 or TRBV12-4 to TRBJ2-1; tentative D call: TRBD1 (5 bases). The CDR3 totals 12 residues. Trimming cost V 4 bases and J 5 bases, with 6 bases left between them. This CDR3 is CASSSRDNEQFF. The CDR3 nucleotides are TGTGCCAGCAGTTCCAGGGACAATGAGCAGTTCTTC.

The chain couples TRBV4-3 to TRBJ1-2, with D hard to call. Trimming cost V 0 bases and J 7 bases, with 15 bases left between them. Germline loops: CDR1 LGHNA, CDR2 YSLEER. The CDR3 sequence is 15 residues long. For the CDR3, the DNA is TGCGCCAGCAGCCAAGAGTGGGAGGGCAGGTCTGGCTACACCTTC. This sequence encodes CASSQEWEGRSGYTF.

V is TRBV7-2 and J is TRBJ1-2, with TRBD1 identical over 9 bases. Germline trimming cut 1 base from V and 4 bases from J; bases unmatched to any gene: 10. Germline V CDR1 and CDR2: SGHTA, FQGNSA. This CDR3 has 17 amino acids. The CDR3, as DNA: TGTGCCAGCAGCTTAGGGGGGACAGGGTTAGATTCCTATGGCTACACCTTC. It yields the protein CASSLGGTGLDSYGYTF.

The chain carries TRBV6-6 and TRBJ2-1; 10 positions match TRBD2. V gave up 6 bases and J gave up 7 bases; unmatched junction bases: 9. Germline V CDR1 and CDR2: MNHNY, SVGAGI (reference sequence). The CDR3 consists of 15 residues. The CDR3 spells CASSAASGSINEQFF. CDR3 nucleotide sequence: TGTGCCAGCAGCGCGGCTAGCGGGAGTATTAATGAGCAGTTCTTC.

The gene calls are TRBV28 and TRBJ1-1; 9 bases map to TRBD1. The J segment lost 5 bases and the V segment lost 11 bases, leaving 6 bases of the junction unmatched. CDR1 and CDR2 from the germline V gene are MDHEN and SYDVKM. CDR3 size: 12 residues. For the CDR3, the DNA is TGTGCCGCACAGGGGGCAGAGACTGAAGCTTTCTTT. Protein sequence: CAAQGAETEAFF. The full variable domain, rest sourced from reference TRBV28 and TRBJ1-1, is DVKVTQSSRYLVKRTGEKVFLECVQDMDHENMFWYRQDPGLGLRLIYFSYDVKMKEKGDIPEGYSVSREKKERFSLILESASTNQTSMYLCAAQGAETEAFFGQGTRLTVV.

V and J are TRBV19 and TRBJ1-5; a possible D gene is TRBD1 (5 bases). The germline V gene has CDR1 LNHDA and CDR2 SQIVND (reference sequence). Trimming took 3 bases from V and 2 from J, leaving 14 bases between them. The CDR3 spans 16 residues. The CDR3 coding sequence is TGTGCCAGTAGTATTGCAGGGCTTGGTGGCAATCAGCCCCAGCATTTT. It codes for CASSIAGLGGNQPQHF.

The V gene is TRBV5-1, the J gene TRBJ2-5, with TRBD2 matching 7 bases. In germline, CDR1 is SGHRS, CDR2 YFSETQ. The CDR3 totals 15 residues. Trimming took 0 bases from V and 4 from J; bases not matched to a gene: 6. The DNA for the CDR3 is TGCGCCAGCAGCTTGGGACTAGCCCCCGGAGAGACCCAGTACTTC. Residues: CASSLGLAPGETQYF.

The chain recombines TRBV6-1 with TRBJ2-4, with TRBD1 as a possible D gene (5 bases). Germline CDR1 is MNHNS and CDR2 is SASEGT. The CDR3 runs 12 residues. V was cut by 10 bases and J by 6 bases, with 13 bases left in between. The CDR3 here is CATTPQGNIQYF. In DNA form, the CDR3 reads TGTGCCACCACGCCCCAGGGAAACATTCAGTACTTC.

The J gene is TRBJ2-6, the V gene TRBV6-2 or TRBV6-3; TRBD1 matches 7 bases. CDR3 length equals 15 residues. V shed 4 bases, J shed 2 bases, and the junction held 2 bases outside the gene matches. Germline CDR1 MNHEY, CDR2 SVGEGT. This chain's CDR3 is CASSLGTAGANVLTF. The CDR3 coding sequence is TGTGCCAGCAGTTTAGGGACAGCTGGGGCCAACGTCCTGACTTTC.